The 8 T cell receptor beta chains below were found in one sample sequenced in a study of chemoradiotherapy in HPV16-positive cancers. Measured with immunoSEQ multiplex PCR; TCRdb has only the in-frame clones, and not every one. The data hold thousands of clones, with around 73% observed a single time. This material was collected from a patient who underwent chemoradiotherapy. All receptors come from a human donor with HPV-associated anogenital cancer.

V gene TRBV27 combines with J gene TRBJ2-5, with 16 bases matching TRBD2. J was trimmed by 4 bases and V by 5 bases; bases with no gene match: 4. Germline loops: CDR1 MNHEY, CDR2 SMNVEV (reference sequence). The CDR3 runs 16 residues. The CDR3 reads CASSPGTSGRVETQYF. Written as DNA, the CDR3 is TGTGCCAGCAGTCCCGGGACTAGCGGGAGGGTAGAGACCCAGTACTTC.

The chain links TRBV2 to TRBJ1-5, with 7 positions matching TRBD1. The CDR3 spans 19 residues. In germline, CDR1 is SNHLY, CDR2 FYNNEI. The junction had 23 bases not matched to a gene; V was cut back by 6 bases and J by 6 bases. The CDR3 bases are TGTGCCAGCAGCCGAACCCTATTATTACAGGGGAGGGCAGTTCAGCCCCAGCATTTT. Translating it yields CASSRTLLLQGRAVQPQHF.

This clone was recorded a few times. This chain connects TRBV19 to TRBJ1-2; 10 bases are shared with TRBD1. V shed 11 bases, J shed 4 bases, and the junction held 19 bases outside the gene matches. This CDR3 has 17 amino acids. Germline V lookup: CDR1 LNHDA, CDR2 SQIVND (reference sequence). The DNA of the CDR3 is TGTGCCGCCGGGACAGGGGCTGCGAGTGGCAATATCTATGGCTACACCTTC. Its protein is CAAGTGAASGNIYGYTF.

The chain uses TRBV5-1 and TRBJ2-2, with 11 bases identical to TRBD2. Germline values: CDR1 SGHRS, CDR2 YFSETQ. This CDR3 is built from 17 residues. The trim removed 0 bases at V and 4 bases at J, leaving 5 bases unmatched. The CDR3 protein is CASSLVSGLAATGELFF. CDR3 sequence (DNA): TGCGCCAGCAGCTTGGTTTCGGGACTAGCGGCCACCGGGGAGCTGTTTTTT.

This clone has just one count. V usage is TRBV5-1 and J usage is TRBJ1-2, with D unclear. CDR1 and CDR2 (germline): SGHRS, YFSETQ. The CDR3 loop spans 14 amino acids. Trimming removed 3 bases at V and 4 bases at J, with 13 bases between. CDR3 protein: CASSSAATGYGYTF. The CDR3 bases are TGCGCCAGCAGCTCGGCGGCGACGGGCTATGGCTACACCTTC.

This clone was counted once. DNA for the CDR3: TGTGCCAGCAGGTTGACAGGCTCCTACGAGCAGTACTTC. Its protein product is CASRLTGSYEQYF. The chain is built from TRBV7-3 and TRBJ2-7, with D possibly matching TRBD1 (6 bases). The CDR3 length is 13 residues. With 6 bases removed from V and 0 bases from J, the gap between germline ends came to 9 bases. The germline gives CDR1 SGHTA, CDR2 FQGTGA.

The rearrangement links TRBV5-1 to TRBJ1-1, with a possible D match to TRBD1 (5 bases). This CDR3 is 17 amino acids long. Germline V CDR1 and CDR2: SGHRS, YFSETQ. V lost 4 bases and J 3 bases, leaving 22 bases between the germline ends. CDR3 sequence reads: CASSPRPGRRRDTEAFF. DNA for the CDR3: TGCGCCAGCAGCCCAAGACCGGGACGCAGGAGGGACACTGAAGCTTTCTTT.

This clone has only one observation. This chain connects TRBV7-3 to TRBJ2-7, with TRBD2 matching 8 bases. This CDR3 contains 15 residues. V lost 5 bases, J lost 4 bases, and 10 bases stayed unmatched. CDR1 is SGHTA, CDR2 FQGTGA, per germline. The CDR3 protein is CASSPGIGRGYEQYF. For the CDR3, the DNA is TGTGCCAGCAGCCCCGGTATCGGGAGGGGGTACGAGCAGTACTTC.